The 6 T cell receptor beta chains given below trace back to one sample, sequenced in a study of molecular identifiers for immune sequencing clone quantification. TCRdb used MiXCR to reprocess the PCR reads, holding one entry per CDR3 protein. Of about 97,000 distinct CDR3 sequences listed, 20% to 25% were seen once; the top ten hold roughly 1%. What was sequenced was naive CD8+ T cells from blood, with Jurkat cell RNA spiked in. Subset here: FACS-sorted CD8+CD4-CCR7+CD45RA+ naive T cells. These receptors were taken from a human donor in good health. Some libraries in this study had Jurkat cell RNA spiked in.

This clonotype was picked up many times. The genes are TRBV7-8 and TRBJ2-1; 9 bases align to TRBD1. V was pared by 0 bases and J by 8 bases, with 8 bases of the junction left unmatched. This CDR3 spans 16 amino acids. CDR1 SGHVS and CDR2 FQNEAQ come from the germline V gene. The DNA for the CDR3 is TGTGCCAGCAGCTTAGCACCGGGACAGGGTACCGATGAGCAGTTCTTC. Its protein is CASSLAPGQGTDEQFF.

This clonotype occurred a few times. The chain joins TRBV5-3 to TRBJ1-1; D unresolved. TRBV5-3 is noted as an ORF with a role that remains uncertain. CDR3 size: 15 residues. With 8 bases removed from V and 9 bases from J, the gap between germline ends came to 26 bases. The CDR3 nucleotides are TGTGCCAGCATTGCAGACGAAGGGCCTTCAAACCAAGCTTTCTTT. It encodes CASIADEGPSNQAFF.

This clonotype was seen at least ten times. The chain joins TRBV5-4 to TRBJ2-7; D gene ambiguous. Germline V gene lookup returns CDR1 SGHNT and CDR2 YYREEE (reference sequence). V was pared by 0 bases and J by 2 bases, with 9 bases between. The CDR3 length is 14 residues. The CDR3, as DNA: TGTGCCAGCAGCTTGGGTGGTAGCACCTACGAGCAGTACTTC. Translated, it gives CASSLGGSTYEQYF.

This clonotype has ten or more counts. The CDR3: CASSTVGGAGVYEQYF. CDR3 DNA: TGTGCCAGTAGTACCGTCGGGGGAGCGGGAGTTTACGAGCAGTACTTC. The V and J genes are TRBV19 and TRBJ2-7; 8 positions match TRBD2. The CDR3 runs to 16 residues. J lost 4 bases, V lost 4 bases, and 12 bases had no gene match. Germline values: CDR1 LNHDA, CDR2 SQIVND (reference sequence).

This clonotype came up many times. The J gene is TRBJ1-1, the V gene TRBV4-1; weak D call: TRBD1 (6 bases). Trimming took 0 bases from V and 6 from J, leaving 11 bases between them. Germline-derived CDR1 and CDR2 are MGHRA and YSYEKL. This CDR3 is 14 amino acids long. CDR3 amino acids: CASSQESGVAEAFF. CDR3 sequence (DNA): TGCGCCAGCAGCCAAGAGTCAGGGGTCGCTGAAGCTTTCTTT.

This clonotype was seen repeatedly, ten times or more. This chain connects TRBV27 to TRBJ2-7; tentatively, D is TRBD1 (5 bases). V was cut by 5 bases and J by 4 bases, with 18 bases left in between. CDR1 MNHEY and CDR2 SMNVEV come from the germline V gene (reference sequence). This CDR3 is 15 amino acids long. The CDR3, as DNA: TGTGCCAGCAGTCCGTCGGCAAGGGGCTGGTACGAGCAGTACTTC. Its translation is CASSPSARGWYEQYF.